This T cell receptor beta chain was captured by sequencing in a study of T cells after posttransplantation cyclophosphamide. The CDR3 contains 12 residues. CDR1 is MNHNY, CDR2 SVGAGI, per germline (reference sequence). V shed 0 bases and J shed 12 bases, with 11 bases lying between them. Treatment was busulfan-fludarabine conditioning, a marrow graft, and cyclophosphamide on days +3 and +4. Repertoires were generated with immunoSEQ multiplex PCR, while TCRdb's copy carries only in-frame clones and drops some. The record shows approximately 15,000 clones for this sample, with no singletons present. This clone was counted many times. Its specificity is not known. Findings and limits, study-wide: Recipient CMV seropositivity and CMV reactivation strongly tracked TRB clonality. Tissue-infiltrating T cells from skin or gut overlapped little with blood T cells. Donor-recipient repertoire similarity was low at 1-2 months, rising over year one.

This sequence joins TRBV6-6 and TRBJ1-2; a possible D gene is TRBD1 (6 bases). This sequence was found in a female patient in her 30s who received an allogeneic stem cell transplant from a related donor, was CMV-positive, and had no GVHD. Certain T cells may be donor cells from the graft. The sequenced sample was PBMCs, obtained after allogeneic stem cell transplant with posttransplant cyclophosphamide. Here the CDR3 reads CASSYSNRDHTF. CDR3 DNA sequence: TGTGCCAGCAGTTACTCGAACAGGGACCACACCTTC.